The next 12 T cell receptor beta chains were all read from a single sample in a study of cytomegalovirus exposure and HLA in healthy donors. TCRdb's copy holds only in-frame clones and misses some; the assay was immunoSEQ multiplex PCR. The data contain 250,000 to 300,000 clones, roughly 85% of them seen just once; the ten biggest clones take up 0.9% to 1.1%. Sequenced input: PBMCs. The receptors were gathered from a woman between 18 and 29 years old in good health and CMV-seronegative.

V gene TRBV2 combines with J gene TRBJ2-2; a possible D gene is TRBD1 (6 bases). Between the trimmed V and J ends, which lost 6 bases and 0 bases, there was a span of 23 bases. The CDR3 has 19 residues. CDR1 is SNHLY and CDR2 is FYNNEI in the germline V gene. The CDR3 loop reads CASSPLLGQPPANTGELFF. The CDR3 bases are TGTGCCAGCAGCCCCCTATTAGGACAGCCTCCCGCGAACACCGGGGAGCTGTTTTTT.

The rearrangement uses TRBV30 and TRBJ2-7; 7 bases match TRBD1. The CDR3 runs to 17 residues. Germline CDR1 reads GTSNPN; CDR2 reads SVGIG (reference sequence). J was trimmed by 1 base and V by 0 bases; bases with no gene match: 12. The CDR3 region has the DNA TGTGCCTGGAGTGTTCTCCCTATCGGGACAGTATCCTACGAGCAGTACTTC. Translating gives CAWSVLPIGTVSYEQYF.

The V call is TRBV5-6, the J call TRBJ2-7, with TRBD1 identical over 7 bases. CDR1 is SGHDT, CDR2 YYEEEE, per germline. CDR3 length: 17 amino acids. V gave up 4 bases and J gave up 0 bases; unmatched junction bases: 13. DNA for the CDR3: TGTGCCAGCAGCGTTACCACTTACAGGGGTATCTCCTACGAGCAGTACTTC. Its protein product is CASSVTTYRGISYEQYF.

This clone occurred once. V is TRBV6-5 and J is TRBJ2-7, with a tentative D call TRBD2 (5 bases). Germline CDR1 MNHEY, CDR2 SVGAGI. The CDR3 is made up of 15 amino acids. Between the trimmed V and J ends, which lost 5 bases and 5 bases, there was a span of 19 bases. The CDR3 reads CASSHPRGWLDEQYF. In nucleotides, the CDR3 is TGTGCCAGCAGTCACCCACGGGGTTGGTTGGACGAGCAGTACTTC.

V gene TRBV18 combines with J gene TRBJ2-7; 9 bases are a match to TRBD2. V dropped 2 bases and J dropped 3; count of bases not matched to a gene: 5. This CDR3 is 15 amino acids long. From germline, CDR1 is KGHSH and CDR2 LQKENI. In nucleotides, the CDR3 is TGTGCCAGCTCACCAAACCCTAGCGGGGACTACGAGCAGTACTTC. The encoded protein is CASSPNPSGDYEQYF.

Concerning this clone itself: Different DNA sequences within this sample yield the same CDR3. The chain combines TRBV9 with TRBJ2-7; 12 bases are shared with TRBD1. CDR1 is SGDLS, CDR2 YYNGEE, per germline. J lost 2 bases, V lost 0 bases, and 0 bases had no gene match. This CDR3 is built from 15 residues. This chain's CDR3 is CASSVGDRGPYEQYF. For the CDR3, the DNA is TGTGCCAGCAGCGTAGGGGACAGGGGGCCCTACGAGCAGTACTTC.

The CDR3 nucleotides are TGCGCCAGCAGCTTGTTTGACAGGGAAGGCTCCTATAATTCACCCCTCCACTTT. This codes for CASSLFDREGSYNSPLHF. This chain connects TRBV5-1 to TRBJ1-6; 7 bases are a match to TRBD1. CDR1 and CDR2 (germline): SGHRS, YFSETQ. J gave up 0 bases and V 1 base, and 7 bases lay outside the gene matches. CDR3 length: 18 amino acids.

The V and J genes are TRBV14 and TRBJ2-7, with a tentative D call TRBD1 (6 bases). This CDR3 contains 14 residues. V was pared by 1 base and J by 3 bases, with 10 bases between. CDR1 is SGHDN, CDR2 FVKESK, per germline. The CDR3 coding sequence is TGTGCCAGCAGCCAAGTCGGGACAAACTACGAGCAGTACTTC. Translated: CASSQVGTNYEQYF.

The V gene is TRBV27, the J gene TRBJ2-7, with a possible D match to TRBD1 (5 bases). Trimming took 1 base from V and 3 from J, leaving 13 bases between them. Per germline, CDR1 MNHEY and CDR2 SMNVEV (reference sequence). This CDR3 is built from 15 residues. The chain's CDR3 is CASSLYKGLSYEQYF. DNA for the CDR3: TGTGCCAGCAGTTTATACAAGGGGCTGAGCTACGAGCAGTACTTC.

V is TRBV7-8 and J is TRBJ2-3; 7 bases are shared with TRBD1. J gave up 2 bases and V 5 bases, and 13 bases lay outside the gene matches. Germline V gives CDR1 SGHVS, CDR2 FQNEAQ. CDR3 length: 17 amino acids. The CDR3 coding sequence is TGTGCCAGCAGCATCCGGGTGAGACAGGGCCCCACAGATACGCAGTATTTT. Translated, it gives CASSIRVRQGPTDTQYF.

This sequence joins TRBV2 and TRBJ2-2, with 7 bases lining up with TRBD1. In germline, CDR1 is SNHLY, CDR2 FYNNEI. V lost 7 bases and J lost 3; bases outside the gene matches: 8. The CDR3 totals 15 residues. The CDR3 is CASIPYRGDTGELFF. The CDR3 nucleotides are TGTGCCAGCATTCCGTACAGGGGAGACACCGGGGAGCTGTTTTTT. The full variable domain, in which reference TRBV2 and TRBJ2-2 provide the parts outside the CDR3, is EPEVTQTPSHQVTQMGQEVILRCVPISNHLYFYWYRQILGQKVEFLVSFYNNEISEKSEIFDDQFSVERPDGSNFTLKIRSTKLEDSAMYFCASIPYRGDTGELFFGEGSRLTVL.

This clone appeared a few times. The chain employs TRBV5-1 and TRBJ2-1; TRBD2 matches 10 bases. The germline V gene has CDR1 SGHRS and CDR2 YFSETQ. This CDR3 contains 17 residues. Unmatched junction bases numbered 5, after V lost 2 bases and J lost 0 bases. CDR3 residues: CASSLSLAGGSYNEQFF. The DNA for the CDR3 is TGCGCCAGCAGCTTATCCTTAGCGGGAGGCTCCTACAATGAGCAGTTCTTC.